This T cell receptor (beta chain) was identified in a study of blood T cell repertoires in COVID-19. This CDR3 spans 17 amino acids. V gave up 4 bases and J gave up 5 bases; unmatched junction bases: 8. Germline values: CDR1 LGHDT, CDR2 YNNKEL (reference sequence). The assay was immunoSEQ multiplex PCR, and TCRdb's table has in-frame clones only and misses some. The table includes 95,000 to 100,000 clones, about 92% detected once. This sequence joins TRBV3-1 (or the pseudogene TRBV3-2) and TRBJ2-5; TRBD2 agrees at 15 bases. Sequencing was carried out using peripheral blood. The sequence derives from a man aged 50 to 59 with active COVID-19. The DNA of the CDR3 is TGTGCCAGCAGCCCTGGACTAGCGGGAGGGCCGTGGGAGACCCAGTACTTC. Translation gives CASSPGLAGGPWETQYF.